The 15 T cell receptor beta chains presented below share a single source sample, sequenced in a study of blood T cell repertoires in COVID-19. Profiling relied on immunoSEQ multiplex PCR, and the TCRdb table lists in-frame clones only, not all of them. The sample shows tens of thousands of clones, more than 80% of them seen only once. Sequenced material: peripheral blood. The receptors were sampled from a human donor in a cohort sampled during active COVID-19.

The chain couples TRBV19 to TRBJ1-5, with D perhaps matching TRBD1 (5 bases). Germline assignment: CDR1 LNHDA and CDR2 SQIVND (reference sequence). V dropped 3 bases and J dropped 4 bases, with 13 bases sitting between them. The CDR3 has 15 residues. The CDR3 region is CASSIRDRSNQPQHF. CDR3 coding DNA: TGTGCCAGTAGTATTCGCGACAGATCAAATCAGCCCCAGCATTTT.

The chain uses TRBV6-6 and TRBJ1-1; TRBD1 might be the D (5 bases). V shed 6 bases and J shed 1 base, with 12 bases lying between them. Germline CDR1 and CDR2: MNHNY and SVGAGI (reference sequence). The length of the CDR3 is 14 residues. CDR3 DNA sequence: TGTGCCAGCAGGGGGCGAGGTTGGAACACTGAAGCTTTCTTT. It specifies CASRGRGWNTEAFF.

CDR3 nucleotides: TGTGCCAGCAGCGTCACTAGCGGGACCGACGAGCAGTTCTTC. This encodes CASSVTSGTDEQFF. The chain uses TRBV3-1 (or the pseudogene TRBV3-2) and TRBJ2-1; 10 bases align to TRBD2. There are 14 residues in the CDR3. Germline-derived CDR1 and CDR2 are LGHDT and YNNKEL (reference sequence). With V trimmed by 5 bases and J by 10 bases, 8 bases remained unmatched.

V usage is TRBV18 and J usage is TRBJ1-1; 9 nucleotides agree with TRBD1. CDR1 and CDR2 from the germline V gene are KGHSH and LQKENI. V lost 5 bases and J lost 4; bases outside the gene matches: 8. The CDR3 loop spans 15 amino acids. This chain's CDR3 is CASSSRTGATTEAFF. The CDR3 DNA reads as TGTGCCAGCTCATCCCGGACAGGGGCGACCACTGAAGCTTTCTTT.

In its sample, this clone was seen a few times. This chain connects TRBV12-5 to TRBJ1-5; D might be TRBD1 (6 bases). Germline V lookup: CDR1 LGHNT, CDR2 FRNRAP. There are 14 residues in the CDR3. V lost 6 bases to trimming and J lost 6 bases, with 15 bases between them. The CDR3 spells CASGGDIKGQPQHF. The CDR3 nucleotides read TGTGCTAGTGGGGGGGACATTAAAGGTCAGCCCCAGCATTTT.

This chain links TRBV6-5 with TRBJ1-2, with 7 nucleotides matching TRBD1. The trim removed 6 bases at V and 4 bases at J, leaving 8 bases unmatched. Per the germline V gene, CDR1 is MNHEY and CDR2 is SVGAGI. The CDR3 is 14 residues long. CDR3 amino acids: CASRKGDSLYGYTF. The CDR3 coding sequence is TGTGCCAGCAGGAAAGGGGACAGCCTCTATGGCTACACCTTC.

V usage is TRBV29-1 and J usage is TRBJ2-3; 12 nucleotides line up with TRBD2. The germline CDR1 and CDR2 sequences are SQVTM and ANQGSEA. This CDR3 is built from 16 residues. J lost 1 base, V lost 3 bases, and 5 bases had no gene match. CDR3 region: CSVDRLAGARTDTQYF. The CDR3 DNA follows: TGCAGCGTTGACAGACTAGCGGGGGCACGCACAGATACGCAGTATTTT.

The count of this clone is one. The chain has TRBV6-6 and TRBJ1-1; 10 bases are a match to TRBD1. Losses at the gene ends were 7 bases for V and 1 base for J; bases not matched to a gene: 9. Germline V gene lookup returns CDR1 MNHNY and CDR2 SVGAGI (reference sequence). The CDR3 length is 16 residues. The CDR3 sequence is CASTPPGQGRNTEAFF. CDR3 DNA: TGTGCCAGCACACCTCCGGGACAGGGGAGGAACACTGAAGCTTTCTTT.

V is TRBV19 and J is TRBJ1-2; D may be TRBD1 (6 bases). The germline CDR1 and CDR2 sequences are LNHDA and SQIVND (reference sequence). Trimming left V 10 bases short and J 1 base short, with 19 bases between. The length of the CDR3 is 15 residues. The CDR3 sequence is CATRRGAGVNYGYTF. CDR3 sequence (DNA): TGTGCCACTCGGCGGGGGGCCGGGGTTAACTATGGCTACACCTTC.

This chain connects TRBV4-1 to TRBJ1-4, with D unresolved. The CDR3 is 14 residues long. The V gene lost 1 base and the J gene lost 8 bases, with 11 bases spanning the gap. CDR1 and CDR2 from the germline V gene are MGHRA and YSYEKL. The CDR3 protein is CASSQVASREKLFF. DNA for the CDR3: TGCGCCAGCAGCCAAGTGGCGAGCAGGGAAAAACTGTTTTTT.

CDR3 coding DNA: TGCGCCAGCAGCCCCGGACTAGCGGAGCCGGGGACAGATACGCAGTATTTT. Amino acid sequence: CASSPGLAEPGTDTQYF. This chain joins TRBV5-1 and TRBJ2-3; the match to TRBD2 covers 10 bases. V trimming: 4 bases; J trimming: 3 bases; junction bases outside the gene matches: 11. This CDR3 has 17 residues. Per germline, CDR1 SGHRS and CDR2 YFSETQ.

The rearrangement joins TRBV10-3 to TRBJ2-1; 9 positions agree with TRBD1. J gave up 9 bases and V 8 bases, and 14 bases lay outside the gene matches. This CDR3 region has 15 residues. In germline, CDR1 is ENHRY, CDR2 SYGVKD. The CDR3 bases are TGTGCCATCGGCAACCGCGGACAGGGGAGTAGTGAGCAGTTCTTC. It encodes CAIGNRGQGSSEQFF.

The chain links TRBV2 to TRBJ2-6, with TRBD1 identical over 7 bases. CDR1 and CDR2 from the germline V gene are SNHLY and FYNNEI. Trimming cost V 6 bases and J 0 bases; bases outside gene matches: 8. CDR3 length equals 17 residues. CDR3 sequence (DNA): TGTGCCAGCAGATCTCCCGACAGGGCCTCTGGGGCCAACGTCCTGACTTTC. Its protein product is CASRSPDRASGANVLTF.

The chain is built from TRBV27 and TRBJ1-1; D is perhaps TRBD1 (5 bases). The germline V gene has CDR1 MNHEY and CDR2 SMNVEV (reference sequence). Trimming took off 3 bases at V and 0 bases at J, with 8 bases between the two ends. This CDR3 contains 14 residues. Written as DNA, the CDR3 is TGTGCCAGCAGTTTGGCAGGGATGAACACTGAAGCTTTCTTT. Protein sequence: CASSLAGMNTEAFF.

This chain uses TRBV3-1 (or the pseudogene TRBV3-2) with TRBJ2-7; D call uncertain. Germline assignment: CDR1 LGHDT and CDR2 YNNKEL (reference sequence). The CDR3 is 15 amino acids. V was pared by 1 base and J by 1 base, with 11 bases between. The CDR3 loop is CASSQASGKSYEQYF. DNA for the CDR3: TGTGCCAGCAGCCAAGCCTCGGGTAAGTCCTACGAGCAGTACTTC.